A selection of T cell receptor beta chains follows, all from one sample in a study of cytomegalovirus exposure and HLA in healthy donors. TCRdb keeps only in-frame clones here, not all; method: immunoSEQ multiplex PCR. The sample holds more than 140,000 clones; 75% are singletons and the top ten take about 3.5%. The sample comprised PBMCs. The receptor source for this set is a man aged 40-49 years in good health and CMV-seronegative. The CDR3 runs from the conserved cysteine through the conserved F or W. D genes are given only for firm matches.

CDR3aa,j_gene,v_gene,d_gene
CASSVVGGANTEAFF,TRBJ1-1,TRBV9,.
CASRPTSLPTDTQYF,TRBJ2-3,TRBV5-1,.
CASSQDSTGGTGELFF,TRBJ2-2,TRBV4-2,TRBD1
CASSEGLAGGTGIQYF,TRBJ2-4,TRBV2,TRBD2
CASRLNAGTGADTQYF,TRBJ2-3,TRBV5-1,TRBD1
CASSLDRSAGELFF,TRBJ2-2,TRBV11-3,.
CASGGGANEKLFF,TRBJ1-4,TRBV5-1,.
CASSLEPSGDYNEQFF,TRBJ2-1,TRBV5-1,TRBD2
CASSYQSNQPQHF,TRBJ1-5,TRBV6-6,.
CASSSLGGSGGYTF,TRBJ1-2,TRBV4-2,.
CASSLGEGEDQHF,TRBJ1-5,TRBV13,.
CASSLGQGNWAGANVLTF,TRBJ2-6,TRBV7-9,TRBD1
CASSPSTGEKTNSPLHF,TRBJ1-6,TRBV19,.
CASSLQGTEAFF,TRBJ1-1,TRBV11-2,.
CASKADSNSPRYTF,TRBJ1-2,TRBV9,.
CSVREQGDQPQHF,TRBJ1-5,TRBV29-1,TRBD1
CASSYGPSGGNEQYF,TRBJ2-7,TRBV6-5,TRBD2
CASSVTGSLEQYF,TRBJ2-7,TRBV6-5,.
CHPAGEAKNIQYF,TRBJ2-4,TRBV30,TRBD2
CASSFQTSGVQSEQFF,TRBJ2-1,TRBV5-1,TRBD2
CASTGQGAPEQYF,TRBJ2-7,TRBV6-5,TRBD1
CASSFDRGTNEKLFF,TRBJ1-4,TRBV6-5,TRBD1
CASRVDRGGSPLHF,TRBJ1-6,TRBV28,TRBD1
CASREDRTGVNVLYGYTF,TRBJ1-2,TRBV19,TRBD1
CASSPGGGGPTDTQYF,TRBJ2-3,TRBV5-1,TRBD2
CASSSYSSTDTQYF,TRBJ2-3,TRBV7-3,.
CASSQDTGSGNTIYF,TRBJ1-3,TRBV4-3,.
CASTYSGTSGTEQFF,TRBJ2-1,TRBV2,TRBD2
CASLFDRAGYEQYF,TRBJ2-7,TRBV6-1,TRBD1
CASSQDLGGAGANVLTF,TRBJ2-6,TRBV4-3,.
CASSFSGGGNEKLFF,TRBJ1-4,TRBV7-2,TRBD1
CASSIGQGRWFTEAFF,TRBJ1-1,TRBV19,.
CASSQDGGGVDEQYF,TRBJ2-7,TRBV14,TRBD2
CASSLLGQNSPLHF,TRBJ1-6,TRBV7-9,TRBD1
CASSPGINQPQHF,TRBJ1-5,TRBV9,.
CASSQTGSGNTIYF,TRBJ1-3,TRBV7-9,TRBD1
CASSDQRTNEKLFF,TRBJ1-4,TRBV2,.
CASSPGPGEDAFF,TRBJ1-1,TRBV5-1,.
CASSLERFDRNGYTF,TRBJ1-2,TRBV5-1,.
CASSSIQGQPQHF,TRBJ1-5,TRBV2,.
CASSLRGGLYF,TRBJ2-3,TRBV5-1,.
CARSCQQPKNTEAFF,TRBJ1-1,TRBV5-3,.
CASSLDPGWDYGYTF,TRBJ1-2,TRBV7-2,.
CASTGTGYYEQYF,TRBJ2-7,TRBV11-2,TRBD1
CASSLGGSAGETQYF,TRBJ2-5,TRBV5-1,.
CASSCRQCYEQYF,TRBJ2-7,TRBV6-5,.
CATSRGGGANYGYTF,TRBJ1-2,TRBV15,.
CASSIDSSSYNSPLHF,TRBJ1-6,TRBV11-2,.
CASRPRDRQVYEQYF,TRBJ2-7,TRBV13,TRBD1
CASSAGQGTEQYF,TRBJ2-7,TRBV6-1,TRBD1
CAVTSGGYNEQFF,TRBJ2-1,TRBV19,TRBD2
CASSLRRGPQETQYF,TRBJ2-5,TRBV7-3,.
CASKAGRMSNQPQHF,TRBJ1-5,TRBV2,.
CSVHQPLLAGGGEQFF,TRBJ2-1,TRBV29-1,TRBD2
CASSPGGGAFF,TRBJ1-1,TRBV5-5,.
CASSLGLVYEQYF,TRBJ2-7,TRBV7-2,.
CATSRVARNTEAFF,TRBJ1-1,TRBV15,.